This is a list of T cell receptor beta chains from one sample in a study of T cells in Graves' hyperthyroidism and ophthalmopathy. TCRdb called the multiplex PCR reads again in MiXCR, with one record for every CDR3 protein. The sample holds around 600,000 distinct CDR3 sequences, 14% seen once. The sample was blood. The receptors derive from a woman younger than 30 with Graves' ophthalmopathy. Both conserved end residues are part of each CDR3. A D gene is named only where the DNA matches it firmly. The listing skips clone size in some rows; elsewhere it reads once, few, many or a size class.

abundance: few
v_gene: TRBV10-3
j_gene: TRBJ1-1
d_gene: TRBD1
CDR3nt: TGTGCCATCAGTGAGTATGGACAGGGAAGCACTGAAGCTTTCTTT
CDR3aa: CAISEYGQGSTEAFF

abundance: many
v_gene: TRBV6-5
j_gene: TRBJ2-7
d_gene: NA
CDR3nt: TGTGCCAGCAGTTACTCTGCAGGGAGTTCCTACGAGCAGTACTTC
CDR3aa: CASSYSAGSSYEQYF

abundance: many
v_gene: TRBV3-1
j_gene: TRBJ2-7
d_gene: NA
CDR3nt: TGTGCCAGCAGCCAAGGGACAGAAGAGCAGTACTTC
CDR3aa: CASSQGTEEQYF

abundance: NA
v_gene: TRBV5-6
j_gene: TRBJ2-7
d_gene: NA
CDR3nt: TGTGCCAGCAGGGAAGGGGTCCTCCTTAGGGGTGAGCAGTACTTC
CDR3aa: CASREGVLLRGEQYF

abundance: NA
v_gene: TRBV4-3
j_gene: TRBJ1-2
d_gene: NA
CDR3nt: TGCGCCAGCAGCCAAGGGACTGGTGGAAACTATGGCTACACCTTC
CDR3aa: CASSQGTGGNYGYTF

abundance: many
v_gene: TRBV12-3/TRBV12-4
j_gene: TRBJ1-5
d_gene: NA
CDR3nt: TGTGCCAGCACCCCTGGCAGAAATCAGCCCCAGCATTTT
CDR3aa: CASTPGRNQPQHF

abundance: few
v_gene: TRBV4-1
j_gene: TRBJ2-7
d_gene: TRBD1
CDR3nt: TGCGCCAGCAGCCCCCGGGGGACAGGGGTGGACGAGCAGTACTTC
CDR3aa: CASSPRGTGVDEQYF

abundance: NA
v_gene: TRBV28
j_gene: TRBJ2-4
d_gene: TRBD2
CDR3nt: TGTGCCAGCAGTTTAAGAAGTCCGACTAGCGGGCGGGATAAGGCCAGAAACATTCAGTACTTC
CDR3aa: CASSLRSPTSGRDKARNIQYF

abundance: NA
v_gene: TRBV6-1
j_gene: TRBJ1-5
d_gene: TRBD1
CDR3nt: TGTGCCAGCAGACACAGGGGGGTCAATCAGCCCCAGCATTTT
CDR3aa: CASRHRGVNQPQHF

abundance: few
v_gene: TRBV19
j_gene: TRBJ1-2
d_gene: NA
CDR3nt: TGTGCCAGTAATGCCGCCCCGGGAGCCTATGGCTACACCTTC
CDR3aa: CASNAAPGAYGYTF

abundance: many
v_gene: TRBV2
j_gene: TRBJ2-4
d_gene: NA
CDR3nt: TGTGCCAGCACCCCACGGGCCGGCAAAAACATTCAGTACTTC
CDR3aa: CASTPRAGKNIQYF

abundance: few
v_gene: TRBV7-3
j_gene: TRBJ2-4
d_gene: NA
CDR3nt: TGTGCCAGCAGCTTCGGACCTACTCCCAAAAACATTCAGTACTTC
CDR3aa: CASSFGPTPKNIQYF

abundance: NA
v_gene: TRBV11-2
j_gene: TRBJ2-1
d_gene: TRBD1
CDR3nt: TGTGCCAGCAGCTTAGGATGGACAGGGGTCTACAATGAGCAGTTCTTC
CDR3aa: CASSLGWTGVYNEQFF

abundance: many
v_gene: TRBV18
j_gene: TRBJ1-6
d_gene: TRBD1
CDR3nt: TGTGCCAGCTCACCGGGACAGACCGATTCCTCACCCCTCCACTTT
CDR3aa: CASSPGQTDSSPLHF

abundance: NA
v_gene: TRBV7-2
j_gene: TRBJ2-3
d_gene: TRBD2
CDR3nt: TGTGCCAGCAGCTCCGCCGGGACTAGCGGGAGGGCGGTAGATACGCAGTATTTT
CDR3aa: CASSSAGTSGRAVDTQYF

abundance: many
v_gene: TRBV9
j_gene: TRBJ2-7
d_gene: NA
CDR3nt: TGTGCCAGCAGCGTGGGGTACACCTCCTACGAGCAGTACTTC
CDR3aa: CASSVGYTSYEQYF

abundance: many
v_gene: TRBV11-2
j_gene: TRBJ2-1
d_gene: TRBD2
CDR3nt: TGTGCCAGCAGCTTAGATTGGACTAGCGCAGCTGAGCAGTTCTTC
CDR3aa: CASSLDWTSAAEQFF